Below are 23 T cell receptor beta chains sequenced from a single sample in a study of regulatory T cells in long-lasting Graves disease. The time point: persistent/refractory GD, antithyroid drugs over 5 years with positive TRAb. From RNA extracted from PBMCs, the TCR library was made. Through Arm-PCR of CDR3 regions and iRepertoire HTBI primers, TCR beta libraries were built. One entry per CDR3 protein, called by TCRdb with MiXCR from the multiplex PCR reads. The sample contains about 430,000 distinct CDR3 sequences, roughly 21% of which appear only once. Sample: peripheral blood mononuclear cells (PBMCs), taken when the disease was refractory, from a patient treated with antithyroid drugs. All receptors come from a female donor with Graves disease.

At least ten counts were recorded for this clonotype. The gene calls are TRBV27 and TRBJ2-7; 7 bases align to TRBD2. The CDR3 has 15 residues. After removal of 5 bases from V and 4 bases from J, the junction contained 11 bases not matched to a gene. Germline CDR1 reads MNHEY; CDR2 reads SMNVEV (reference sequence). CDR3 sequence reads: CASSTPRTSVYEQYF. CDR3 nucleotide sequence: TGTGCCAGCAGTACCCCCCGCACTAGCGTTTACGAGCAGTACTTC.

The sample holds many counts of this clonotype. The chain recombines TRBV11-2 with TRBJ1-2, with D uncertain. Trimming took 4 bases from V and 1 from J, leaving 7 bases between them. The CDR3 has 13 residues. Germline-derived CDR1 and CDR2 are SGHAT and FQNNGV. CDR3 DNA sequence: TGTGCCAGCAGCTCGAACATTAACTATGGCTACACCTTC. Amino acid sequence: CASSSNINYGYTF.

This clonotype was detected once. The genes are TRBV7-3 and TRBJ1-1; no clear D. CDR1 is SGHTA, CDR2 FQGTGA, per germline. CDR3 length: 16 residues. V lost 5 bases and J lost 0, with 16 bases in between. In DNA form, the CDR3 reads TGTGCCAGCAGCCAACTACAAACAACCCTGAACACTGAAGCTTTCTTT. It specifies CASSQLQTTLNTEAFF.

The chain joins TRBV30 to TRBJ2-3, with TRBD2 as a possible D gene (6 bases). The germline gives CDR1 GTSNPN, CDR2 SVGIG (reference sequence). This CDR3 is 15 amino acids long. Trimming pared 2 bases from V and 4 bases from J, leaving 16 bases between. Here the CDR3 DNA reads TGTGCCTGGAGTAAAGGGCGCGGGACCGCAGATACGCAGTATTTT. Encoded protein: CAWSKGRGTADTQYF.

This clonotype has more than one count but fewer than ten. V is TRBV27 and J is TRBJ2-2, with 8 bases that match TRBD1. The V gene's germline CDR1 is MNHEY and CDR2 SMNVEV (reference sequence). Trimming cost V 10 bases and J 3 bases; bases outside gene matches: 4. CDR3 size: 13 residues. The CDR3 sequence is CATRGQDTGELFF. CDR3 coding DNA: TGTGCCACCCGGGGACAGGACACCGGGGAGCTGTTTTTT.

This clonotype was counted a single time. A much larger clonotype is one base distant, so this may be a read error. This sequence joins TRBV6-1 and TRBJ1-1; the D is unclear. The ends were cut back, 7 bases at V and 2 bases at J, with 8 bases in the middle. Per germline, CDR1 MNHNS and CDR2 SASEGT. The length of the CDR3 is 12 residues. The CDR3 sequence is CASKAFNTEAFF. CDR3 DNA: TGTGCCAGCAAAGCTTTCAACACTGAAGCTTTCTTT.

At least ten counts were recorded for this clonotype. V gene TRBV20-1 combines with J gene TRBJ1-1; TRBD1 aligns across 9 bases. This CDR3 has 14 residues. From germline, CDR1 is DFQATT and CDR2 SNEGSKA (reference sequence). Trimming took 2 bases from V and 6 from J; bases not matched to a gene: 7. The CDR3 coding sequence is TGCAGTGCTAGATGGGGACAGGGAAAGCCTGAAGCTTTCTTT. This codes for CSARWGQGKPEAFF.

As concerns this clonotype: A read error may explain this, as a much larger clone is one base away. V usage is TRBV6-4 and J usage is TRBJ2-7, with TRBD2 identical over 7 bases. The CDR3 spans 17 residues. Germline CDR1 reads MRHNA; CDR2 reads SNTAGT. V shed 7 bases, J shed 4 bases, and the junction held 19 bases outside the gene matches. The CDR3 reads CASNNKGRASGVYEQYF. In DNA form, the CDR3 reads TGTGCCAGCAACAATAAGGGCCGAGCTAGCGGAGTTTACGAGCAGTACTTC.

In the case of this clonotype: A far bigger clonotype differs at one base, so this is likely a read error. This chain joins TRBV28 and TRBJ2-7; TRBD2 might be the D (6 bases). V lost 6 bases, J lost 0 bases, and 15 bases lay in between. The CDR3 is 15 amino acids. Per the germline V gene, CDR1 is MDHEN and CDR2 is SYDVKM. CDR3: CASSLGASDSYEQYF. The CDR3, as DNA: TGTGCCAGCAGCCTTGGGGCTAGCGACTCCTACGAGCAGTACTTC. The complete variable domain, with remaining parts taken from reference TRBV28 and TRBJ2-7, reads DVKVTQSSRYLVKRTGEKVFLECVQDMDHENMFWYRQDPGLGLRLIYFSYDVKMKEKGDIPEGYSVSREKKERFSLILESASTNQTSMYLCASSLGASDSYEQYFGPGTRLTVT.

The V gene is TRBV5-6, the J gene TRBJ2-3; TRBD1 might be the D (5 bases). V was clipped by 3 bases and J by 2 bases, with 10 bases between them. CDR3 length equals 14 residues. Germline lookup yields CDR1 SGHDT and CDR2 YYEEEE. CDR3 sequence: CASSSRANTDTQYF. The CDR3, as DNA: TGTGCCAGCAGCTCCAGGGCGAACACAGATACGCAGTATTTT.

This clonotype has a count of ten or more. J is TRBJ2-7 and V is TRBV24-1, with D possibly being TRBD1 (6 bases). V gave up 2 bases and J gave up 3 bases, with 10 bases separating them. The length of the CDR3 is 14 residues. The germline CDR1 and CDR2 sequences are KGHDR and SFDVKD. DNA of the CDR3: TGTGCCACCAGTGATTCCTCGGACAGCTACGAGCAGTACTTC. Its protein is CATSDSSDSYEQYF.

V gene TRBV27 combines with J gene TRBJ1-5; D is uncertain. V lost 6 bases and J 4 bases, leaving 13 bases between the germline ends. Germline values: CDR1 MNHEY, CDR2 SMNVEV (reference sequence). CDR3 size: 14 residues. The DNA of the CDR3 is TGTGCCAGCAGAGTAGGGAACGAGAATCAGCCCCAGCATTTT. Residues: CASRVGNENQPQHF.

This clonotype was recorded at least ten times. This chain connects TRBV7-2 to TRBJ2-7; D is unresolved. CDR1 is SGHTA, CDR2 FQGNSA, per germline. The V end lost 5 bases, the J end lost 5 bases, and 10 bases lay between the germline ends. CDR3 length: 12 residues. CDR3 DNA sequence: TGTGCCAGCAGCCCCGCGGTTCACGAGCAGTACTTC. Amino acid sequence: CASSPAVHEQYF.

This clonotype occurred many times. The V gene is TRBV12-3 or TRBV12-4, the J gene TRBJ2-2, with 10 bases lining up with TRBD2. This CDR3 spans 15 amino acids. With V trimmed by 10 bases and J by 0 bases, 5 bases remained unmatched. CDR3 sequence reads: CATFSGRSNTGELFF. The CDR3 DNA is TGTGCCACCTTTAGCGGGAGGTCGAACACCGGGGAGCTGTTTTTT.

In the case of this clonotype: A much larger clone is a single base away; this may be a read error. CDR3 nucleotides: TGTGCCAGCAGTGTCTACAGGGGTGGCTACACCTTC. Translation gives CASSVYRGGYTF. The chain joins TRBV28 to TRBJ1-2, with TRBD1 matching 7 bases. CDR3 length: 12 amino acids. The germline V gene has CDR1 MDHEN and CDR2 SYDVKM. Germline trimming cut 5 bases from V and 7 bases from J; bases unmatched to any gene: 4.

This chain connects TRBV6-5 to TRBJ2-7; 12 bases map to TRBD2. The CDR3 sequence is 16 residues long. V shed 6 bases and J 2 bases; nucleotides not matched to a gene: 8. Germline V gene lookup returns CDR1 MNHEY and CDR2 SVGAGI. This CDR3 is CASSYGLAGTPYEQYF. The CDR3 DNA reads as TGTGCCAGCAGCTACGGACTAGCGGGGACCCCCTACGAGCAGTACTTC.

A few counts support this clonotype. This chain connects TRBV28 to TRBJ1-4; D not resolved. Trimming left V 6 bases short and J 8 bases short, with 13 bases between. CDR3 length: 13 residues. Per the germline V gene, CDR1 is MDHEN and CDR2 is SYDVKM. This chain's CDR3 is CASRLEGGEKLFF. Written as DNA, the CDR3 is TGTGCCAGCAGATTAGAGGGAGGGGAAAAACTGTTTTTT. The full variable domain, with the rest looked up from reference TRBV28 and TRBJ1-4, is DVKVTQSSRYLVKRTGEKVFLECVQDMDHENMFWYRQDPGLGLRLIYFSYDVKMKEKGDIPEGYSVSREKKERFSLILESASTNQTSMYLCASRLEGGEKLFFGSGTQLSVL.

The rearrangement joins TRBV5-1 to TRBJ2-3; D ambiguous. The CDR3 runs 15 residues. The V end was cut by 3 bases, the J end by 4 bases, with 15 bases between. Germline V gives CDR1 SGHRS, CDR2 YFSETQ. CDR3 residues: CASSSSIRIADTQYF. CDR3 nucleotides: TGCGCCAGCAGCTCGAGCATCCGTATAGCAGATACGCAGTATTTT. Full variable domain (outside the CDR3, taken from reference TRBV5-1 and TRBJ2-3): KAGVTQTPRYLIKTRGQQVTLSCSPISGHRSVSWYQQTPGQGLQFLFEYFSETQRNKGNFPGRFSGRQFSNSRSEMNVSTLELGDSALYLCASSSSIRIADTQYFGPGTRLTVL.

This clonotype was recorded at least ten times. The rearrangement joins TRBV3-1 to TRBJ1-2; the D gene is possibly TRBD1 (5 bases). Between the trimmed V and J ends, which lost 4 bases and 8 bases, there was a span of 23 bases. The length of the CDR3 is 16 residues. Germline lookup yields CDR1 LGHDT and CDR2 YNNKEL (reference sequence). The CDR3 DNA reads TGTGCCAGCAGCCTAGCGACTTCCGGGACTCTTGGCGGCTACACCTTC. Its protein is CASSLATSGTLGGYTF. Combining the CDR3 with reference TRBV3-1 and TRBJ1-2 gives the whole variable domain DTAVSQTPKYLVTQMGNDKSIKCEQNLGHDTMYWYKQDSKKFLKIMFSYNNKELIINETVPNRFSPKSPDKAHLNLHINSLELGDSAVYFCASSLATSGTLGGYTFGSGTRLTVV.

A few counts support this clonotype. This chain links TRBV20-1 with TRBJ2-5, with D possibly being TRBD1 (5 bases). Germline values: CDR1 DFQATT, CDR2 SNEGSKA (reference sequence). With 0 bases removed from V and 5 bases from J, the gap between germline ends came to 19 bases. The CDR3 contains 16 residues. The CDR3 here is CSAREGAHRSSETQYF. DNA for the CDR3: TGCAGTGCTAGAGAAGGGGCCCACCGGTCTTCTGAGACCCAGTACTTC.

In this sample, this clonotype turned up many times. This sequence joins TRBV28 and TRBJ2-5, with D perhaps matching TRBD1 (5 bases). The germline V and J ends were trimmed by 8 bases and 5 bases, with 9 bases remaining between them. From germline, CDR1 is MDHEN and CDR2 SYDVKM. The CDR3 spans 11 residues. CDR3 amino acids: CASQGFETQYF. The CDR3 bases are TGTGCCAGCCAGGGTTTCGAGACCCAGTACTTC.

This clonotype has at least ten counts. The genes are TRBV2 and TRBJ2-2; D not resolved. This CDR3 is built from 12 residues. V gave up 7 bases and J gave up 1 base, with 4 bases separating them. Germline values: CDR1 SNHLY, CDR2 FYNNEI. CDR3: CASNQNTGELFF. The CDR3 DNA follows: TGTGCCAGCAATCAGAACACCGGGGAGCTGTTTTTT.

Concerning this clonotype itself: This may stem from a read error, because a much larger clone lies one nucleotide away. The chain employs TRBV30 and TRBJ2-7; 9 bases are shared with TRBD2. Trimming took 4 bases from V and 0 from J; bases not matched to a gene: 1. The germline gives CDR1 GTSNPN, CDR2 SVGIG (reference sequence). The CDR3 is 13 amino acids. The CDR3 DNA reads as TGTGCCTGGACTAGCGGGATCTCCTACGAGCAGTACTTC. Amino acids: CAWTSGISYEQYF.